The 11 T cell receptor beta chains below come from one sample, sequenced in a study of CD8 T cells in ankylosing spondylitis. Using its own MiXCR run on the 5' RACE reads, TCRdb lists one record per CDR3 protein. Here the sample spans around 300,000 distinct CDR3 sequences, about 15% being singletons. The sequencing input was blood, either unsorted or a sorted T cell fraction (not recorded which). The receptors derive from a male donor with ankylosing spondylitis or in good health (not recorded which).

The chain joins TRBV27 to TRBJ2-1, with D uncertain. V was shortened by 6 bases and J by 8 bases, with 20 bases between the two germline ends. The CDR3 sequence is 15 residues long. Germline V gives CDR1 MNHEY, CDR2 SMNVEV (reference sequence). CDR3 loop: CASSRATVFNHEQFF. CDR3 DNA sequence: TGTGCCAGCAGCCGGGCTACCGTGTTTAACCATGAGCAGTTCTTC.

The table lists this clonotype with a few counts. V and J are TRBV7-2 and TRBJ2-6, with D uncertain. Germline V gene sequence: CDR1 SGHTA, CDR2 FQGNSA. With 5 bases removed from V and 0 bases from J, the gap between germline ends came to 8 bases. The CDR3 is 15 amino acids. In DNA form, the CDR3 reads TGTGCCAGCAGCACTTACAGCTCTGGGGCCAACGTCCTGACTTTC. This encodes CASSTYSSGANVLTF.

The rearrangement joins TRBV20-1 to TRBJ2-1, with D possibly TRBD2 on 6 matching bases. The CDR3 length is 13 residues. V lost 6 bases and J lost 9, with 18 bases in between. Germline V lookup: CDR1 DFQATT, CDR2 SNEGSKA (reference sequence). The DNA for the CDR3 is TGCAGTGCCGCCCTTACTAGCACCCCTGAGCAGTTCTTC. Translated, it gives CSAALTSTPEQFF.

This clonotype was counted only a few times. The chain has TRBV5-1 and TRBJ1-3, with D uncertain. The CDR3 has 17 residues. The germline V gene encodes CDR1 SGHRS and CDR2 YFSETQ. Between the trimmed V and J ends, which lost 0 bases and 0 bases, there was a span of 13 bases. CDR3 nucleotides: TGCGCCAGCAGCTTGGTCTCAGGCTACTTCTCTGGAAACACCATATATTTT. It specifies CASSLVSGYFSGNTIYF. Complete variable domain (other parts from reference TRBV5-1 and TRBJ1-3): KAGVTQTPRYLIKTRGQQVTLSCSPISGHRSVSWYQQTPGQGLQFLFEYFSETQRNKGNFPGRFSGRQFSNSRSEMNVSTLELGDSALYLCASSLVSGYFSGNTIYFGEGSWLTVV.

This clonotype appeared a few times. This chain connects TRBV29-1 to TRBJ2-7, with D perhaps being TRBD1 or TRBD2 (6 bases each). Germline V gene sequence: CDR1 SQVTM, CDR2 ANQGSEA. The CDR3 is 10 residues long. V lost 7 bases and J lost 5, with 9 bases in between. As DNA, the CDR3 is TGCAGCGGGGGGGACAACGAGCAGTACTTC. This encodes CSGGDNEQYF.

This clonotype was picked up many times. V gene TRBV5-1 combines with J gene TRBJ2-5; weak D call: TRBD2 (6 bases). Looked up from germline, CDR1 is SGHRS and CDR2 is YFSETQ. The CDR3 extends over 14 amino acids. Trimming took 4 bases from V and 2 from J, leaving 12 bases between them. CDR3 in DNA: TGCGCCAGCAGCCCCGGGACTTCGCAAGAGACCCAGTACTTC. As protein: CASSPGTSQETQYF.

The chain is built from TRBV10-2 and TRBJ2-1; D unresolved. V dropped 9 bases and J dropped 0 bases, with 9 bases sitting between them. The CDR3 spans 13 residues. CDR1 and CDR2 from the germline V gene are WSHSY and SAAADI. CDR3 bases: TGCGCCAGTAGCTGGCGCTCCTACAATGAGCAGTTCTTC. Translating it yields CASSWRSYNEQFF.

Ten or more counts support this clonotype. This chain connects TRBV7-9 to TRBJ2-2, with 7 bases matching TRBD1. Germline assignment: CDR1 SEHNR and CDR2 FQNEAQ (reference sequence). The CDR3 sequence is 15 residues long. Losses at the gene ends were 8 bases for V and 0 bases for J; bases not matched to a gene: 6. CDR3 in amino acids: CASYSGGANTGELFF. CDR3 coding DNA: TGTGCCAGCTATTCAGGGGGAGCGAACACCGGGGAGCTGTTTTTT.

This clonotype was recorded many times. The chain carries TRBV14 and TRBJ2-1; 10 nucleotides agree with TRBD2. The CDR3 contains 16 residues. Germline V gene data show CDR1 as SGHDN and CDR2 as FVKESK. J gave up 0 bases and V 5 bases, and 4 bases lay outside the gene matches. In DNA, the CDR3 is TGTGCCAGCAGCTTAGCGGGGGGTTTCTCCTACAATGAGCAGTTCTTC. It specifies CASSLAGGFSYNEQFF.

This clonotype was counted only a few times. This chain joins TRBV12-3 or TRBV12-4 and TRBJ1-4; D remains ambiguous. Deletions cut 4 bases from V and 7 bases from J, with 7 bases between. This CDR3 is 12 amino acids long. CDR3 sequence reads: CASSSISEKLFF. The CDR3 DNA is TGTGCCAGCAGTTCCATCAGTGAAAAACTGTTTTTT.

The V call is TRBV5-1, the J call TRBJ1-1, with D maybe TRBD1 (6 bases). Germline V gene sequence: CDR1 SGHRS, CDR2 YFSETQ. The CDR3 has 16 residues. Trimming left V 2 bases short and J 0 bases short, with 14 bases between. CDR3 nucleotide sequence: TGCGCCAGCAGCTTAGGGGGAGGGATGTTGAACACTGAAGCTTTCTTT. Amino acid sequence: CASSLGGGMLNTEAFF.